Below are 4 T cell receptor beta chains sequenced from a single sample in a study of CD8 T cells in ankylosing spondylitis. TCRdb re-called the 5' RACE reads with MiXCR, one entry per CDR3 protein. The data contain some 220,000 distinct CDR3 sequences, 8% to 11% of them singletons. The sequenced sample was blood, either unsorted or a sorted T cell fraction (not recorded which). The receptors were gathered from a male donor with ankylosing spondylitis or in good health (not recorded which).

The rearrangement joins TRBV6-1 to TRBJ2-3, with 9 nucleotides matching TRBD2. Germline assignment: CDR1 MNHNS and CDR2 SASEGT. The trim removed 7 bases at V and 4 bases at J, leaving 9 bases unmatched. This CDR3 spans 15 amino acids. CDR3 residues: CASISDSGSADTQYF. DNA for the CDR3: TGTGCCAGCATCTCCGATAGCGGGAGTGCAGATACGCAGTATTTT.

This clonotype was seen once. A single base separates this from a much larger clone, so it may be a read error. This chain uses TRBV6-1 with TRBJ2-7; D might be TRBD2 (6 bases). The CDR3 consists of 19 residues. V was shortened by 6 bases and J by 4 bases, with 31 bases between the two germline ends. The germline CDR1 and CDR2 sequences are MNHNS and SASEGT. The CDR3 spells CASSSPGVGDFYGGYEQYF. DNA for the CDR3: TGTGCCAGCAGCTCTCCGGGGGTCGGGGACTTCTACGGTGGGTACGAGCAGTACTTC.

The V gene is TRBV11-2, the J gene TRBJ2-3; possibly TRBD1 for D (5 bases). CDR3 size: 15 residues. CDR1 SGHAT and CDR2 FQNNGV come from the germline V gene. V lost 8 bases to trimming and J lost 2 bases, with 17 bases between them. The CDR3 sequence is CASQDQGIFTDTQYF. CDR3 bases: TGTGCCAGCCAAGACCAGGGCATTTTCACAGATACGCAGTATTTT.

The chain's CDR3 is CSARTVNTEAFF. The CDR3 coding sequence is TGCAGTGCTAGGACGGTGAACACTGAAGCTTTCTTT. J is TRBJ1-1 and V is TRBV20-1, with unresolved D. Trimming removed 3 bases from V and 0 bases from J, with 5 bases in between. This CDR3 spans 12 amino acids. Germline V CDR1 and CDR2: DFQATT, SNEGSKA (reference sequence).